This is a list of T cell receptor beta chains from one sample in a study of T cells in Graves' hyperthyroidism and ophthalmopathy. One entry per CDR3 protein, called by TCRdb with MiXCR from the multiplex PCR reads. The profile shows about 480,000 distinct CDR3 sequences, around a fifth of them singletons. Sequencing was performed on blood. These receptors were collected from a woman aged 70-85 years with Graves' ophthalmopathy. Each CDR3 is given with its conserved first and last residue. A D gene is named only where the DNA matches it firmly. Clone size is stated in some rows and not others, as once, few, many or a class when expanded.

j_call,clone_size,v_call,d_call,cdr3_aa,cdr3_nt
TRBJ2-7,few,TRBV30,.,CAWTVRGHYEQYF,TGTGCCTGGACGGTCAGGGGTCACTACGAGCAGTACTTC
TRBJ1-6,.,TRBV11-2,.,CASSLEAGINSPLHF,TGTGCCAGCAGCTTAGAGGCAGGGATTAATTCACCCCTCCACTTT
TRBJ2-5,few,TRBV12-3/TRBV12-4,TRBD2,CASTLAGKETQYF,TGTGCCAGCACTTTAGCGGGAAAAGAGACCCAGTACTTC
TRBJ1-1,many,TRBV6-1,.,CASSLANPGEAFF,TGTGCCAGCAGTTTGGCGAACCCAGGTGAAGCTTTCTTT
TRBJ2-7,.,TRBV12-3/TRBV12-4,TRBD2,CASRTSGSMYEQYF,TGTGCCAGCCGGACTAGCGGGAGTATGTACGAGCAGTACTTC
TRBJ2-1,.,TRBV9,.,CASGEDRLNEQFF,TGTGCCAGCGGAGAGGACAGACTCAATGAGCAGTTCTTC
TRBJ2-7,.,TRBV4-2,.,CASSRVGPSYEQYF,TGTGCCAGCAGCCGGGTAGGTCCATCCTACGAGCAGTACTTC
TRBJ2-7,few,TRBV4-3,TRBD2,CASSQVPGLSYEQYF,TGCGCCAGCAGCCAAGTGCCGGGACTATCCTACGAGCAGTACTTC
TRBJ2-1,.,TRBV19,.,CASSVTVSGNEQFF,TGTGCCAGTAGTGTGACAGTCAGTGGCAATGAGCAGTTCTTC
TRBJ2-5,.,TRBV29-1,TRBD1,CSAWTGGLGETQYF,TGCAGCGCCTGGACAGGGGGCCTTGGGGAGACCCAGTACTTC
TRBJ1-1,few,TRBV6-2/TRBV6-3,.,CASSYRGRTEAFF,TGTGCCAGCAGTTATCGGGGAAGGACTGAAGCTTTCTTT
TRBJ1-5,.,TRBV4-3,.,CASSQENTESNQPQHF,TGCGCCAGCAGCCAGGAAAACACGGAGAGCAATCAGCCCCAGCATTTT
TRBJ2-2,few,TRBV6-1,.,CASSEAGDYTGELFF,TGTGCCAGCAGTGAAGCGGGGGACTACACCGGGGAGCTGTTTTTT
TRBJ1-2,.,TRBV12-3/TRBV12-4,.,CASSRVVQGGYTF,TGTGCCAGCAGCCGTGTCGTACAGGGTGGCTACACCTTC
TRBJ1-2,few,TRBV19,.,CASKGEITYGYTF,TGTGCCAGTAAAGGGGAAATTACCTATGGCTACACCTTC
TRBJ2-7,.,TRBV20-1,.,CSASTGYEQYF,TGCAGTGCTAGTACCGGATACGAGCAGTACTTC
TRBJ2-7,.,TRBV10-1,.,CASSASTRGGEQYF,TGCGCCAGCAGTGCTTCTACCCGGGGAGGCGAGCAGTACTTC
TRBJ2-2,.,TRBV29-1,.,CSVEADGQPTGELFF,TGCAGCGTTGAAGCGGATGGGCAGCCAACCGGGGAGCTGTTTTTT
TRBJ1-1,few,TRBV5-4,.,CASSLVGNLNTEAFF,TGTGCCAGCAGCTTGGTAGGGAACTTGAACACTGAAGCTTTCTTT
TRBJ1-1,.,TRBV30,TRBD1,CALDRGNTEAFF,TGTGCCTTGGACAGGGGCAACACTGAAGCTTTCTTT
TRBJ2-3,.,TRBV4-3,.,CASSYGGGLTDTQYF,TGCGCCAGCAGCTACGGAGGGGGGCTCACAGATACGCAGTATTTT
TRBJ2-1,.,TRBV12-3/TRBV12-4,.,CASRPWPSGEQFF,TGTGCCAGCAGGCCTTGGCCGAGCGGGGAGCAGTTCTTC
TRBJ2-2,few,TRBV7-2,TRBD2,CASSLALAGRDGELFF,TGTGCCAGCAGCTTAGCTCTAGCGGGAAGGGACGGGGAGCTGTTTTTT
TRBJ1-2,.,TRBV3-1,.,CASSQVGFNYGYTF,TGTGCCAGCAGCCAGGTCGGTTTTAACTATGGCTACACCTTC
TRBJ1-5,few,TRBV6-1,TRBD1,CASSDGTGASNQPQHF,TGTGCCAGCAGTGACGGGACAGGCGCTAGCAATCAGCCCCAGCATTTT
TRBJ1-1,.,TRBV2,.,CASSERRQINTEASF,TGTGCCAGCAGTGAGCGGAGGCAGATAAACACTGAAGCTTCCTTT
TRBJ2-1,few,TRBV20-1,.,CSLARNYYNEQFF,TGCAGTTTAGCCCGAAACTACTACAATGAGCAGTTCTTC
TRBJ2-1,few,TRBV3-1,TRBD1,CASSPIGTGRNEQFF,TGTGCCAGCAGCCCTATCGGGACAGGGAGAAATGAGCAGTTCTTC
TRBJ1-2,few,TRBV30,.,CAWSLIHGGAGYTF,TGTGCCTGGAGTCTTATACATGGGGGGGCTGGCTACACCTTC
TRBJ2-2,few,TRBV5-1,TRBD2,CASRLGLAANTGELFF,TGCGCCAGCAGACTGGGACTAGCGGCGAACACCGGGGAGCTGTTTTTT
TRBJ2-7,.,TRBV20-1,.,CSARDRVSSRYIYEQYF,TGCAGTGCTAGAGATCGGGTGTCTAGCAGATATATCTACGAGCAGTACTTC
TRBJ2-1,.,TRBV2,TRBD2,CASSPRPGGTYNEQFF,TGTGCCAGCTCCCCTCGTCCGGGGGGAACCTACAATGAGCAGTTCTTC
TRBJ2-3,many,TRBV29-1,.,CSVVGAGVLDTQYF,TGCAGCGTTGTTGGGGCCGGGGTTCTAGATACGCAGTATTTT
TRBJ2-1,few,TRBV6-5,TRBD1,CASSYSRDRGHEQFF,TGTGCCAGCAGTTACTCCCGGGACAGGGGACATGAGCAGTTCTTC
TRBJ1-5,few,TRBV20-1,TRBD1,CSARNRGRNQPQHF,TGCAGTGCTCGCAACAGGGGGCGAAATCAGCCCCAGCATTTT
TRBJ2-3,many,TRBV4-1,.,CASSPTPGDTQYF,TGCGCCAGCAGTCCAACTCCGGGGGATACGCAGTATTTT
TRBJ1-4,.,TRBV7-9,.,CASSLGREREKLFF,TGCGCCAGCAGCTTGGGACGGGAGAGAGAAAAACTGTTTTTT
TRBJ2-2,few,TRBV12-3/TRBV12-4,.,CASSVARDGELFF,TGTGCCAGCAGTGTAGCCCGGGACGGGGAGCTGTTTTTT
TRBJ2-1,.,TRBV6-2/TRBV6-3,.,CASSLDSVSSYNEQFF,TGTGCCAGCAGTTTGGATAGCGTAAGCTCCTACAATGAGCAGTTCTTC
TRBJ2-3,.,TRBV29-1,.,CSVVGSPQGLSDTQYF,TGCAGCGTTGTTGGATCCCCACAGGGACTTTCAGATACGCAGTATTTT
TRBJ1-2,.,TRBV6-1,.,CASTGSIGGRLHGYTF,TGTGCCAGCACAGGTTCAATCGGGGGGCGATTGCACGGCTACACCTTC
TRBJ1-1,many,TRBV28,.,CASSSRQTLRAFF,TGTGCCAGCAGTTCTCGACAGACTTTGAGAGCTTTCTTT
TRBJ2-7,.,TRBV5-6,.,CASSLVERISYEQYF,TGTGCCAGCAGCTTGGTAGAGAGGATCTCCTACGAGCAGTACTTC
TRBJ1-2,.,TRBV29-1,.,CSAEGGIDYGYTF,TGCAGCGCCGAGGGGGGAATCGACTATGGCTACACCTTC
TRBJ2-7,.,TRBV6-2/TRBV6-3,TRBD2,CASSSMGTSGDSYEQYF,TGTGCCAGCAGTTCTATGGGGACTAGCGGGGACTCCTACGAGCAGTACTTC
TRBJ1-1,many,TRBV18,TRBD1,CASSPWDRGQKDTEAFF,TGTGCCAGCTCACCTTGGGACAGGGGGCAAAAAGACACTGAAGCTTTCTTT
TRBJ2-2,few,TRBV19,TRBD1,CASRSSGTGNTGELFF,TGTGCCAGTCGATCTTCCGGGACAGGGAACACCGGGGAGCTGTTTTTT